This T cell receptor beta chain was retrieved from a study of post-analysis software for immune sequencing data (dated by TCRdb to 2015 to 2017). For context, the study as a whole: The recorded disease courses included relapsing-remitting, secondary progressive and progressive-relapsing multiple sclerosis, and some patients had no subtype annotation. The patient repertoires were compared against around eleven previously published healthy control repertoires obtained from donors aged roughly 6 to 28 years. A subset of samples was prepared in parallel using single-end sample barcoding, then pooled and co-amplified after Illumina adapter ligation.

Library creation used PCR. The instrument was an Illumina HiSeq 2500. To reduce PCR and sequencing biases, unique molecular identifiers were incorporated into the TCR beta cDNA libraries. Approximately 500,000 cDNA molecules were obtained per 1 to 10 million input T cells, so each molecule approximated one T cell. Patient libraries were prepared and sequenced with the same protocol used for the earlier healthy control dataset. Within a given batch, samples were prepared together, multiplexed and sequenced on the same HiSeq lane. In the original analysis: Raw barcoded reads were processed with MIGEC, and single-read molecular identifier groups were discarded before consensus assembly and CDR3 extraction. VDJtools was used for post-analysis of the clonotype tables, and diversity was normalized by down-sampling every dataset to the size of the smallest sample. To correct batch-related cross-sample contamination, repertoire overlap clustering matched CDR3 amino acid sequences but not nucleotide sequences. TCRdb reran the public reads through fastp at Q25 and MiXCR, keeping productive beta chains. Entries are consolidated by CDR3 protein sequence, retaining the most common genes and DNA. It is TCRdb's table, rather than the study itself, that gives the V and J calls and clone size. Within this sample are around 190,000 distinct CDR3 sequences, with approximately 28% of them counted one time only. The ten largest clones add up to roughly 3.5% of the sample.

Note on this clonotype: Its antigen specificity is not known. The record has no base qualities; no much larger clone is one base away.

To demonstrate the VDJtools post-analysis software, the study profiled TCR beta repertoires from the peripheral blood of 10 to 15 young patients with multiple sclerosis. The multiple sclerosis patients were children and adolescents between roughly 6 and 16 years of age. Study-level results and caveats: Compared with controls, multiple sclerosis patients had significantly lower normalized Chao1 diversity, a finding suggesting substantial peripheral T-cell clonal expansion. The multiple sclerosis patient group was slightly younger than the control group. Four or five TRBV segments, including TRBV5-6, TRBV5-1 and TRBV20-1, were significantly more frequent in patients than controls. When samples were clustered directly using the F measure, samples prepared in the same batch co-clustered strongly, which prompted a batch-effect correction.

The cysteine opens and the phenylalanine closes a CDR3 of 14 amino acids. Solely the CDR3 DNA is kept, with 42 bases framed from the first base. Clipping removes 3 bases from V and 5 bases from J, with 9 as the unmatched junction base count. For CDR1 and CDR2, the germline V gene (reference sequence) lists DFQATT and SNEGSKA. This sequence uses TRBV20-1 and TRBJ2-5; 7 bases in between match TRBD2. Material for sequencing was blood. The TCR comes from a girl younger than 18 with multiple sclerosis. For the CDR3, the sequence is CSASPPAGVETQYF. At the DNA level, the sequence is TGCAGTGCTAGCCCCCCGGCGGGGGTGGAGACCCAGTACTTC.